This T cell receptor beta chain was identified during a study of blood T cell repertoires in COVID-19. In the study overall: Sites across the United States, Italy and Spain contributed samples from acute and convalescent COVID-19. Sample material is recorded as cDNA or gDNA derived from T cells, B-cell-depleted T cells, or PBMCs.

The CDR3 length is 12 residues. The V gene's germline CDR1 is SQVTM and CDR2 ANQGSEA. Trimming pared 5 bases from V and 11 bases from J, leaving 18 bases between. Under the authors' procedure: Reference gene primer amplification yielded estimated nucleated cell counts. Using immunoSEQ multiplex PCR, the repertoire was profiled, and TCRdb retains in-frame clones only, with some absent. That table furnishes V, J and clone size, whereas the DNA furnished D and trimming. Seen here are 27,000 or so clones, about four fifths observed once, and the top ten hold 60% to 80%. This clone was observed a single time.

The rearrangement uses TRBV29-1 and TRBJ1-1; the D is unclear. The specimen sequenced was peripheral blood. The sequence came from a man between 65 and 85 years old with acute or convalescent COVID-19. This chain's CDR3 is CSVSREGMRAFF. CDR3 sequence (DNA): TGCAGCGTTTCTAGGGAGGGTATGCGGGCTTTCTTT.